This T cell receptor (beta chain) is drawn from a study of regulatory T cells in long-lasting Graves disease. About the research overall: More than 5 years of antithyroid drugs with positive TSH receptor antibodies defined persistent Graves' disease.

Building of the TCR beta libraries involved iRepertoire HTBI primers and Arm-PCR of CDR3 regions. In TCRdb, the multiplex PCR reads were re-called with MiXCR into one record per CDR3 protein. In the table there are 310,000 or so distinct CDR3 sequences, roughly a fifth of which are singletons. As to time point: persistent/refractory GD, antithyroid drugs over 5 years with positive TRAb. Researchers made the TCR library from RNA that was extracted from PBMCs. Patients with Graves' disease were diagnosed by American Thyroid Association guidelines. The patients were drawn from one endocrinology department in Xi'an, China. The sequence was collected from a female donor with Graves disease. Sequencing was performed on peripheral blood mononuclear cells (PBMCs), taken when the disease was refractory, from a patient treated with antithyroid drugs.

The CDR3 DNA is TGCGCCAGCAGCCTAGGGGACAGGGGAGTTTACAATGAGCAGTTCTTC. It translates to CASSLGDRGVYNEQFF. The genes are TRBV5-1 and TRBJ2-1; TRBD1 matches 10 bases. CDR1 SGHRS and CDR2 YFSETQ come from the germline V gene. Trimming took 4 bases from V and 4 from J; bases not matched to a gene: 8. This CDR3 contains 16 residues. The variable domain in full, with the rest retrieved from reference TRBV5-1 and TRBJ2-1, is KAGVTQTPRYLIKTRGQQVTLSCSPISGHRSVSWYQQTPGQGLQFLFEYFSETQRNKGNFPGRFSGRQFSNSRSEMNVSTLELGDSALYLCASSLGDRGVYNEQFFGPGTRLTVL.